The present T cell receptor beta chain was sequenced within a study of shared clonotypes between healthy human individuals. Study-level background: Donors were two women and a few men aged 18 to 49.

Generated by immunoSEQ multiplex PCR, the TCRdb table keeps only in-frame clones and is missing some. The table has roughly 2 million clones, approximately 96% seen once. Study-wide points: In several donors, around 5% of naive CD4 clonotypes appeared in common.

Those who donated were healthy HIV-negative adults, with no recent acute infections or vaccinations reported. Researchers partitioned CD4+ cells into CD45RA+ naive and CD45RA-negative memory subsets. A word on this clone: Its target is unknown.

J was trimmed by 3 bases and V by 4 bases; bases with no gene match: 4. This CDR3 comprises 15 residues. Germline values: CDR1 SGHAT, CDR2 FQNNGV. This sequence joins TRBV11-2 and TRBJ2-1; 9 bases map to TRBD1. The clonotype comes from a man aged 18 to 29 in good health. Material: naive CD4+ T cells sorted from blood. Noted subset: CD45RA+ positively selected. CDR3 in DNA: TGTGCCAGCAGCTCGGACAGGGGCGGCTACAATGAGCAGTTCTTC. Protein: CASSSDRGGYNEQFF.